Listed below are T cell receptor beta chains from one sample, sequenced in a study of CD8 T cells in Susac syndrome. TCRdb analysed the immunoSEQ multiplex PCR reads with MiXCR anew, one entry per CDR3 protein. The sample shows 53,000 or so distinct CDR3 sequences, over 85% of them seen only once. Sequencing was done on a sample of CD8+ T cells from PBMCs. These receptors were obtained from a human donor in good health. Each CDR3 is given with its conserved first and last residue. The D gene is left open where the match is weak. Size is omitted from some rows. Given values are once, few, many or a class for expanded clones.

d_gene	abundance	j_gene	v_gene	CDR3aa	CDR3nt
TRBD2	-	TRBJ2-3	TRBV3-1	CASSQGGSGRATDTQYF	TGTGCCAGCAGCCAAGGGGGTAGCGGGAGGGCTACAGATACGCAGTATTTT
-	-	TRBJ1-3	TRBV25-1	CASSDTNSGNTIYF	TGTGCCAGCAGTGATACCAACTCTGGAAACACCATATATTTT
TRBD1	-	TRBJ1-1	TRBV29-1	CSATGDHTEAFF	TGCAGCGCGACAGGGGACCACACTGAAGCTTTCTTT
-	-	TRBJ2-3	TRBV7-9	CASSPFPGSTDTQYF	TGTGCCAGCAGTCCCTTTCCCGGGAGTACAGATACGCAGTATTTT
TRBD1	-	TRBJ1-1	TRBV7-6	CASRGQDGNTEAFF	TGTGCCAGCAGAGGACAGGATGGGAACACTGAAGCTTTCTTT
TRBD2	-	TRBJ2-1	TRBV5-6	CASSLIYTGGNNEQFF	TGTGCCAGCAGCCTAATTTACACGGGAGGGAACAATGAGCAGTTCTTC
-	once	TRBJ2-1	TRBV24-1	CATSDRSTAYNEQFF	TGTGCCACCAGTGATAGGAGCACTGCCTACAATGAGCAGTTCTTC
-	once	TRBJ1-4	TRBV30	CAWKGDYEKLFF	TGTGCCTGGAAGGGGGATTATGAAAAACTGTTTTTT
TRBD2	-	TRBJ2-1	TRBV27	CASSPGGPAYNEQFF	TGTGCCAGCAGTCCGGGAGGGCCGGCCTACAATGAGCAGTTCTTC
-	few	TRBJ2-7	TRBV27	CASSLSGPYEQYF	TGTGCCAGCAGTTTATCGGGACCCTACGAGCAGTACTTC
TRBD2	-	TRBJ2-5	TRBV12-5	CASGLDRGGETQYF	TGTGCTAGTGGTTTGGACCGCGGGGGAGAGACCCAGTACTTC
TRBD1	-	TRBJ2-3	TRBV3-1	CASSQDPTGGDTQYF	TGTGCCAGCAGCCAAGACCCGACAGGGGGAGATACGCAGTATTTT
TRBD1	-	TRBJ1-2	TRBV5-4	CASSWIGQGVDGYTF	TGTGCCAGCAGCTGGATTGGACAGGGCGTGGATGGCTACACCTTC
TRBD2	-	TRBJ2-1	TRBV30	CAWRLLAGGYYNEQFF	TGTGCCTGGAGGCTACTAGCGGGAGGGTATTACAATGAGCAGTTCTTC
TRBD1	-	TRBJ2-3	TRBV5-4	CASSPAGQGVSTDTQYF	TGTGCCAGCAGCCCGGCGGGACAGGGGGTTTCCACAGATACGCAGTATTTT
-	-	TRBJ2-2	TRBV5-1	CASSLASVTGELFF	TGCGCCAGCAGCTTGGCCTCGGTCACCGGGGAGCTGTTTTTT
-	-	TRBJ2-5	TRBV3-1	CASSQDGDFQETQYF	TGTGCCAGCAGCCAAGACGGAGACTTCCAAGAGACCCAGTACTTC
-	-	TRBJ2-7	TRBV18	CASSPPGGRAYEQYF	TGTGCCAGCTCACCACCGGGGGGCAGAGCCTACGAGCAGTACTTC
-	-	TRBJ1-1	TRBV15	CATSRDLSDRDAFF	TGTGCCACCAGCAGAGATCTTTCCGACAGAGACGCTTTCTTT
TRBD1	-	TRBJ2-7	TRBV4-2	CASSPTSDRADSYEQYF	TGTGCCAGCAGCCCGACTTCGGACAGGGCCGACTCCTACGAGCAGTACTTC
-	once	TRBJ1-1	TRBV29-1	CSVESKRLGTEAFF	TGCAGCGTTGAATCGAAGAGACTTGGGACTGAAGCTTTCTTT
TRBD2	-	TRBJ2-3	TRBV6-1	CASSGGLAGTHTDTQYF	TGTGCCAGCAGTGGTGGACTAGCGGGAACTCACACAGATACGCAGTATTTT
-	-	TRBJ1-2	TRBV28	CASKAAVGYTF	TGTGCCAGCAAGGCAGCGGTTGGCTACACCTTC
-	-	TRBJ1-4	TRBV11-2	CASSLVQGREDYEKLFF	TGTGCCAGCAGCTTAGTTCAGGGACGGGAGGATTATGAAAAACTGTTTTTT
TRBD2	-	TRBJ2-7	TRBV29-1	CSVSGGSGEQYF	TGCAGCGTTTCAGGCGGGAGCGGAGAGCAGTACTTC
TRBD2	-	TRBJ2-7	TRBV28	CASSSSGGYEQYF	TGTGCCAGCAGCTCAAGCGGGGGTTACGAGCAGTACTTC
TRBD2	-	TRBJ2-1	TRBV28	CASSSITSGYNEQFF	TGTGCCAGCAGTTCAATTACTAGCGGGTACAATGAGCAGTTCTTC
-	-	TRBJ2-7	TRBV7-9	CASGPRGAVSYEQYF	TGTGCCAGCGGGCCCCGAGGAGCCGTATCCTACGAGCAGTACTTC
TRBD2	-	TRBJ2-2	TRBV7-9	CASSPPGLAGVETGELFF	TGTGCCAGCAGCCCCCCGGGACTAGCGGGAGTGGAAACCGGGGAGCTGTTTTTT
-	-	TRBJ2-1	TRBV6-6	CASSGSREKWYNEQFF	TGTGCCAGCAGCGGCTCGAGGGAGAAATGGTACAATGAGCAGTTCTTC
TRBD1	-	TRBJ2-7	TRBV28	CASKGQGAYEQYF	TGTGCCAGCAAGGGACAGGGGGCCTACGAGCAGTACTTC
TRBD1	-	TRBJ2-7	TRBV29-1	CSVWDSGEQYF	TGCAGCGTTTGGGACAGTGGGGAGCAGTACTTC
TRBD1	-	TRBJ1-1	TRBV10-3	CAISTGGTEAFF	TGTGCCATCAGTACAGGGGGGACTGAAGCTTTCTTT
-	-	TRBJ2-7	TRBV7-2	CASSLEPYYPPEQYF	TGTGCCAGCAGCTTAGAGCCCTACTACCCCCCCGAGCAGTACTTC
-	-	TRBJ1-2	TRBV27	CASSPNGAPNYGYTF	TGTGCCAGCAGTCCAAACGGGGCCCCTAACTATGGCTACACCTTC
-	-	TRBJ2-5	TRBV12-3/TRBV12-4	CASSQTALETQYF	TGTGCCAGCAGCCAGACAGCCCTAGAGACCCAGTACTTC
TRBD2	once	TRBJ2-5	TRBV15	CATSRAGGFEETQYF	TGTGCCACCAGCAGAGCGGGGGGATTCGAAGAGACCCAGTACTTC
-	few	TRBJ2-7	TRBV29-1	CSAAESYEQYF	TGCAGCGCCGCAGAGTCCTACGAGCAGTACTTC
-	-	TRBJ2-2	TRBV13	CASSSLGTGELFF	TGTGCCAGCAGCTCCCTGGGCACCGGGGAGCTGTTTTTT
-	-	TRBJ2-3	TRBV9	CASRAGSGDTQYF	TGTGCCAGCAGGGCAGGGTCGGGAGATACGCAGTATTTT
-	-	TRBJ2-1	TRBV19	CASLVGPRVNEQFF	TGTGCCAGCCTAGTCGGCCCTCGGGTCAATGAGCAGTTCTTC
TRBD2	-	TRBJ2-7	TRBV27	CASSGDYPYEQYF	TGTGCCAGCAGTGGGGACTACCCCTACGAGCAGTACTTC
-	-	TRBJ2-7	TRBV28	CASSSWRIRMTEQYF	TGTGCCAGCAGTTCATGGAGGATCCGGATGACCGAGCAGTACTTC
TRBD1	-	TRBJ1-4	TRBV7-6	CASVGQPNEKLFF	TGTGCTAGTGTGGGACAGCCTAATGAAAAACTGTTTTTT
-	-	TRBJ2-1	TRBV28	CASSPQLVSDEQFF	TGTGCCAGCAGTCCCCAACTTGTTTCGGATGAGCAGTTCTTC